Following are 30 T cell receptor beta chains from one sample sequenced in a study of blood T cell repertoires in COVID-19. Sequencing used immunoSEQ multiplex PCR; TCRdb keeps in-frame clones, though not all of them. In the table there are about 240,000 clones, roughly 89% of which are singletons. Source material: PBMCs or T cells enriched from blood (not recorded which). Receptor source: a woman in her twenties or thirties who had recovered from COVID-19.

The chain couples TRBV5-1 to TRBJ2-2; tentatively, D is TRBD1 (5 bases). V was pared by 6 bases and J by 5 bases, with 8 bases between. The CDR3 runs to 12 residues. CDR1 and CDR2 (germline): SGHRS, YFSETQ. CDR3 region: CASTQGTGELFF. DNA of the CDR3: TGCGCCAGCACCCAGGGAACCGGGGAGCTGTTTTTT.

The V gene is TRBV9, the J gene TRBJ1-3; D remains ambiguous. The CDR3 has 16 residues. Germline CDR1 SGDLS, CDR2 YYNGEE. Trimming cost V 2 bases and J 4 bases, with 16 bases left between them. CDR3 protein: CASSVGYLVSGNTIYF. In nucleotides, the CDR3 is TGTGCCAGCAGCGTCGGGTATCTGGTTTCGGGAAACACCATATATTTT.

The J gene is TRBJ1-5, the V gene TRBV11-2; D uncertain. V lost 5 bases to trimming and J lost 7 bases, with 18 bases between them. This CDR3 spans 15 amino acids. Germline CDR1 SGHAT, CDR2 FQNNGV. CDR3 protein: CASSPDSMSGQPQHF. As DNA, the CDR3 is TGTGCCAGCAGCCCGGACTCAATGTCGGGGCAGCCCCAGCATTTT.

The chain recombines TRBV9 with TRBJ1-1, with D unresolved. Trimming removed 1 base at V and 0 bases at J, with 7 bases between. The germline V gene has CDR1 SGDLS and CDR2 YYNGEE. The CDR3 sequence is 14 residues long. The CDR3 DNA sequence: TGTGCCAGCAGCGTATCTGGCCTGAACACTGAAGCTTTCTTT. Translation gives CASSVSGLNTEAFF. The full variable domain, in which reference TRBV9 and TRBJ1-1 provide the parts outside the CDR3, is DSGVTQTPKHLITATGQRVTLRCSPRSGDLSVYWYQQSLDQGLQFLIQYYNGEERAKGNILERFSAQQFPDLHSELNLSSLELGDSALYFCASSVSGLNTEAFFGQGTRLTVV.

This clone appeared a few times. The chain links TRBV5-4 to TRBJ2-1; possibly TRBD2 for D (6 bases). Deletions cut 2 bases from V and 7 bases from J, with 16 bases between. CDR3 length equals 15 residues. In germline, CDR1 is SGHNT, CDR2 YYREEE (reference sequence). The CDR3 spells CASSFVGGGWNEQFF. In DNA, the CDR3 is TGTGCCAGCAGCTTTGTTGGGGGAGGTTGGAATGAGCAGTTCTTC.

V gene TRBV2 combines with J gene TRBJ1-4, with D tentatively TRBD1 (5 bases). The CDR3 is 13 residues long. In germline, CDR1 is SNHLY, CDR2 FYNNEI. The V end was cut by 2 bases, the J end by 7 bases, with 8 bases between. In nucleotides, the CDR3 is TGTGCCAGCAGTGAACAGGGTAGTGAAAAACTGTTTTTT. Its protein is CASSEQGSEKLFF.

J is TRBJ2-1 and V is TRBV28; possibly TRBD2 for D (6 bases). Germline lookup yields CDR1 MDHEN and CDR2 SYDVKM. The V gene lost 5 bases and the J gene lost 9 bases, with 17 bases spanning the gap. There are 14 residues in the CDR3. The CDR3 sequence is CASSGSGDGVEQFF. The CDR3 bases are TGTGCCAGCAGTGGATCGGGAGACGGGGTTGAGCAGTTCTTC.

The chain joins TRBV5-1 to TRBJ1-2; 7 nucleotides line up with TRBD1. J lost 6 bases, V lost 0 bases, and 11 bases had no gene match. CDR3 length: 16 residues. Germline-derived CDR1 and CDR2 are SGHRS and YFSETQ. CDR3 in amino acids: CASSLALGQDGDGYTF. CDR3 in DNA: TGCGCCAGCAGCTTGGCCCTAGGACAGGACGGTGATGGCTACACCTTC.

This chain connects TRBV11-2 to TRBJ2-5, with 7 bases aligning to TRBD2. The CDR3 length is 15 residues. Germline lookup yields CDR1 SGHAT and CDR2 FQNNGV. Germline trimming cut 2 bases from V and 2 bases from J; bases unmatched to any gene: 5. CDR3 sequence (DNA): TGTGCCAGCAGCTTATATCTAGCGGTACAAGAGACCCAGTACTTC. This encodes CASSLYLAVQETQYF.

The chain employs TRBV19 and TRBJ1-2; the match to TRBD1 covers 9 bases. This CDR3 is built from 15 residues. After removal of 6 bases from V and 1 base from J, the junction contained 6 bases not matched to a gene. Germline CDR1 is LNHDA and CDR2 is SQIVND (reference sequence). The CDR3 here is CASRRDREVNYGYTF. As DNA, the CDR3 is TGTGCCAGTAGAAGGGACAGGGAAGTTAACTATGGCTACACCTTC. The variable domain in full, with the rest retrieved from reference TRBV19 and TRBJ1-2, is DGGITQSPKYLFRKEGQNVTLSCEQNLNHDAMYWYRQDPGQGLRLIYYSQIVNDFQKGDIAEGYSVSREKKESFPLTVTSAQKNPTAFYLCASRRDREVNYGYTFGSGTRLTVV.

This clone occurred a few times. The J gene is TRBJ1-6, the V gene TRBV6-6; perhaps TRBD1 as D (5 bases). Germline CDR1 and CDR2: MNHNY and SVGAGI (reference sequence). The CDR3 extends over 15 amino acids. The V end was cut by 2 bases, the J end by 8 bases, with 13 bases between. CDR3 nucleotides: TGTGCCAGCAGTTACCAGGAGGGGATGGATTCACCCCTCCACTTT. Translating gives CASSYQEGMDSPLHF.

The rearrangement uses TRBV4-3 and TRBJ1-2; 7 positions agree with TRBD1. Germline values: CDR1 LGHNA, CDR2 YSLEER. V lost 3 bases to trimming and J lost 1 base; unmatched junction nucleotides: 5. The CDR3 has 15 amino acids. The chain's CDR3 is CASSQGQLINYGYTF. DNA of the CDR3: TGCGCCAGCAGCCAGGGACAGCTAATTAACTATGGCTACACCTTC.

The chain joins TRBV28 to TRBJ2-5; tentative D call: TRBD1 (5 bases). This CDR3 is 13 amino acids long. V shed 2 bases and J shed 7 bases, with 11 bases lying between them. Germline assignment: CDR1 MDHEN and CDR2 SYDVKM. The CDR3 protein is CASSLGPQGTQYF. CDR3 DNA sequence: TGTGCCAGCAGTTTAGGGCCTCAGGGGACCCAGTACTTC.

The J gene is TRBJ2-1, the V gene TRBV14; tentative D call: TRBD1 (5 bases). Germline V lookup: CDR1 SGHDN, CDR2 FVKESK. Trimming took 2 bases from V and 16 from J, leaving 12 bases between them. There are 11 residues in the CDR3. The CDR3 coding sequence is TGTGCCAGCAGCCAATACTTACAGGAATTCTTC. Its translation: CASSQYLQEFF.

This clone was detected only once. Germline is not matched at one junction end, which may reflect a read error. The CDR3 DNA reads TGTGCCAGCAGTTTATACTCAGGGGTGACCGGAAACATCATATATTTT. Protein product: CASSLYSGVTGNIIYF. The V and J genes are TRBV28 and TRBJ1-3; TRBD1 might be the D (6 bases). Looked up from germline, CDR1 is MDHEN and CDR2 is SYDVKM. The CDR3 has 16 amino acids.

In this sample, this clone turned up a few times. This sequence joins TRBV28 and TRBJ1-5; D may be TRBD1 (6 bases). The CDR3 extends over 15 amino acids. Germline loops: CDR1 MDHEN, CDR2 SYDVKM. V was pared by 6 bases and J by 0 bases, with 12 bases between. CDR3 protein: CASRSGTLSNQPQHF. CDR3 in DNA: TGTGCCAGCAGATCCGGGACACTTAGCAATCAGCCCCAGCATTTT.

The chain joins TRBV18 to TRBJ1-5; weak D call: TRBD1 (6 bases). Germline lookup yields CDR1 KGHSH and CDR2 LQKENI. Trimming shortened V by 3 bases and J by 3 bases, and 12 bases separated the two germline ends. This CDR3 region has 15 residues. CDR3 protein: CASSPPDRNNQPQHF. The DNA for the CDR3 is TGTGCCAGCTCACCTCCGGACAGAAACAATCAGCCCCAGCATTTT.

The chain combines TRBV7-2 with TRBJ2-3, with 8 bases lining up with TRBD1. V shed 4 bases, J shed 2 bases, and the junction held 8 bases outside the gene matches. This CDR3 is built from 16 residues. CDR1 and CDR2 (germline): SGHTA, FQGNSA. The CDR3 sequence is CASSSGGRGFTDTQYF. CDR3 in DNA: TGTGCCAGCAGCTCAGGGGGCAGGGGATTCACAGATACGCAGTATTTT.

The V gene is TRBV7-9, the J gene TRBJ2-1, with 8 positions matching TRBD2. The CDR3 has 19 residues. With 10 bases clipped from V and 2 bases from J, the junction kept 22 bases outside the gene matches. CDR1 is SEHNR and CDR2 is FQNEAQ in the germline V gene (reference sequence). The CDR3 DNA follows: TGTGCCACTGACTCGCAGGGGCTACGTAGCGGGGCTACCTACAATGAGCAGTTCTTC. Protein: CATDSQGLRSGATYNEQFF.

This chain connects TRBV13 to TRBJ1-2, with 7 bases fitting TRBD1. Germline V gene sequence: CDR1 PRHDT, CDR2 FYEKMQ (reference sequence). V lost 5 bases to trimming and J lost 0 bases; unmatched junction nucleotides: 3. There are 14 residues in the CDR3. Here the CDR3 reads CASSTDRANYGYTF. In DNA, the CDR3 is TGTGCCAGCAGCACAGACAGGGCTAACTATGGCTACACCTTC.

The genes are TRBV6-5 and TRBJ1-1, with D tentatively TRBD1 (5 bases). Germline V gives CDR1 MNHEY, CDR2 SVGAGI. The ends were cut back, 2 bases at V and 3 bases at J, with 10 bases in the middle. This CDR3 has 14 amino acids. The CDR3 region has the DNA TGTGCCAGCAGTTACCAGCAGGGCTACACTGAAGCTTTCTTT. Its protein product is CASSYQQGYTEAFF.

The chain has TRBV19 and TRBJ1-2; D is ambiguous. The germline CDR1 and CDR2 sequences are LNHDA and SQIVND (reference sequence). The germline V and J ends were trimmed by 7 bases and 5 bases, with 20 bases remaining between them. The CDR3 runs to 15 residues. The CDR3 protein is CASKDTTGIPYGYTF. CDR3 nucleotide sequence: TGTGCCAGTAAAGATACCACCGGGATTCCTTATGGCTACACCTTC.

This sequence joins TRBV5-6 and TRBJ1-2, with 8 positions matching TRBD1. Per the germline V gene, CDR1 is SGHDT and CDR2 is YYEEEE. The CDR3 sequence is 13 residues long. V gave up 0 bases and J gave up 8 bases; unmatched junction bases: 3. The CDR3 is CASSLGTGNGYTF. DNA of the CDR3: TGTGCCAGCAGCTTGGGGACAGGGAACGGCTACACCTTC.

This rearrangement joins TRBV4-3 to TRBJ1-1, with D perhaps matching TRBD1 (5 bases). Germline CDR1 and CDR2: LGHNA and YSLEER. With 2 bases removed from V and 4 bases from J, the gap between germline ends came to 17 bases. This CDR3 comprises 16 residues. In DNA form, the CDR3 reads TGCGCCAGCAGCCAAAGCGCGATTCGGGGGTTCACTGAAGCTTTCTTT. Amino acids: CASSQSAIRGFTEAFF.

This chain joins TRBV6-5 and TRBJ1-1, with 8 bases matching TRBD1. V gave up 5 bases and J gave up 7 bases; unmatched junction bases: 12. Germline CDR1 reads MNHEY; CDR2 reads SVGAGI. This CDR3 contains 15 residues. The CDR3 nucleotides read TGTGCCAGCAGTCTTCGCGACAGGGGATTTCTTGAAGCTTTCTTT. Amino acid sequence: CASSLRDRGFLEAFF.

The chain recombines TRBV27 with TRBJ1-4; the match to TRBD1 covers 8 bases. Losses at the gene ends were 5 bases for V and 4 bases for J; bases not matched to a gene: 3. This CDR3 spans 14 amino acids. CDR1 and CDR2 from the germline V gene are MNHEY and SMNVEV (reference sequence). CDR3 sequence: CASSEQGDNEKLFF. The CDR3 DNA sequence: TGTGCCAGCAGTGAACAGGGGGATAATGAAAAACTGTTTTTT.

This chain connects TRBV14 to TRBJ1-1; D ambiguous. Germline V CDR1 and CDR2: SGHDN, FVKESK. V dropped 4 bases and J dropped 4 bases, with 10 bases sitting between them. This CDR3 region has 13 residues. CDR3 in amino acids: CASSLGEGTEAFF. CDR3 nucleotide sequence: TGTGCCAGCAGCCTCGGGGAGGGCACTGAAGCTTTCTTT.

J is TRBJ1-5 and V is TRBV2; perhaps TRBD1 as D (5 bases). Germline V gene data show CDR1 as SNHLY and CDR2 as FYNNEI. V gave up 6 bases and J gave up 1 base, with 22 bases separating them. The CDR3 is made up of 18 amino acids. The CDR3 coding sequence is TGTGCCAGCAGCCAAAATGTATGGGGGGGGACCAGCAATCAGCCCCAGCATTTT. This gives the protein CASSQNVWGGTSNQPQHF.

This chain joins TRBV27 and TRBJ1-2; the D is unclear. This CDR3 spans 13 amino acids. CDR1 and CDR2 from the germline V gene are MNHEY and SMNVEV (reference sequence). With 2 bases removed from V and 3 bases from J, the gap between germline ends came to 7 bases. CDR3 residues: CASSLAGDYGYTF. The CDR3 nucleotides read TGTGCCAGCAGTTTAGCGGGAGACTATGGCTACACCTTC.

The V call is TRBV30, the J call TRBJ1-2; D is perhaps TRBD1 (5 bases). This CDR3 comprises 13 residues. The V end lost 8 bases, the J end lost 4 bases, and 17 bases lay between the germline ends. Germline CDR1 and CDR2: GTSNPN and SVGIG (reference sequence). This CDR3 is CARRRRGGYGYTF. The CDR3 DNA reads TGTGCCCGCCGGAGGAGGGGAGGCTATGGCTACACCTTC.